This T cell receptor (beta chain) was identified during a study of control samples from healthy donors and cancer patients. Germline assignment: CDR1 MNHEY and CDR2 SVGAGI. CDR3 length equals 13 residues. Deletions cut 10 bases from V and 1 base from J, with 12 bases between. Here immunoSEQ multiplex PCR was the method, and the copy in TCRdb shows in-frame clones only, minus some. The table shows about 150,000 clones, with 93% occurring only once. This rearrangement joins TRBV6-5 to TRBJ2-3; D is ambiguous. This TCR derives from a man aged 18 to 29 in good health. Sequenced: blood. The CDR3, as DNA: TGTGCCACGCTGGTGGGCGGCACAGATACGCAGTATTTT. It codes for CATLVGGTDTQYF.